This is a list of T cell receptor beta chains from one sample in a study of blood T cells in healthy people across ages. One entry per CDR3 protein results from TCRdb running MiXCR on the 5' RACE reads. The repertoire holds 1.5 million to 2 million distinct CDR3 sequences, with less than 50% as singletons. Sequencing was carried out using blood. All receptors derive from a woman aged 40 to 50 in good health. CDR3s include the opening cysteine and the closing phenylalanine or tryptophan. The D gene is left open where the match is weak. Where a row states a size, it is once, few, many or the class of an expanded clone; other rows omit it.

CDR3nt: TGTGCCAGCAGCTTAGTCGGGCAGGGTAGTGAAAAACTGTTTTTT
CDR3aa: CASSLVGQGSEKLFF
d_gene: NA
v_gene: TRBV7-9
abundance: NA
j_gene: TRBJ1-4

CDR3nt: TGTGCCAGCAGGCTGAGCGACAGGGGGCCGTTCTTC
CDR3aa: CASRLSDRGPFF
d_gene: TRBD1
v_gene: TRBV7-8
abundance: once
j_gene: TRBJ2-1

CDR3nt: TGCAGTGCTAGAGCTGGACAGTCTTATGGCTACACCTTC
CDR3aa: CSARAGQSYGYTF
d_gene: NA
v_gene: TRBV20-1
abundance: NA
j_gene: TRBJ1-2

CDR3nt: TGTGCCAGCAGTAGGGGCCTGGGGAACACTGAAGCTTTCTTT
CDR3aa: CASSRGLGNTEAFF
d_gene: NA
v_gene: TRBV27
abundance: few
j_gene: TRBJ1-1

CDR3nt: TGTGCCAGCAGTCCAATCGACGGACGAGCCCAGTTCTTC
CDR3aa: CASSPIDGRAQFF
d_gene: NA
v_gene: TRBV6-6
abundance: NA
j_gene: TRBJ2-1

CDR3nt: TGCAGTGCCCCACAGGGGGCCACAGATACGCAGTATTTT
CDR3aa: CSAPQGATDTQYF
d_gene: TRBD1
v_gene: TRBV20-1
abundance: NA
j_gene: TRBJ2-3

CDR3nt: TGCAGTGCTAGGTTCAGGGGGGGTGAGCAGTTCTTC
CDR3aa: CSARFRGGEQFF
d_gene: NA
v_gene: TRBV20-1
abundance: NA
j_gene: TRBJ2-1

CDR3nt: TGTGCCAGCAGTTTATTTCACGGAAAACTGTTTTTT
CDR3aa: CASSLFHGKLFF
d_gene: NA
v_gene: TRBV28
abundance: NA
j_gene: TRBJ1-4

CDR3nt: TGTGCCACCAGTGATTTATGGGCAGATACGCAGTATTTT
CDR3aa: CATSDLWADTQYF
d_gene: NA
v_gene: TRBV24-1
abundance: NA
j_gene: TRBJ2-3

CDR3nt: TGTGCCAGCAGCCCGGGACTTTATTATGGCTACACCTTC
CDR3aa: CASSPGLYYGYTF
d_gene: NA
v_gene: TRBV7-2
abundance: NA
j_gene: TRBJ1-2

CDR3nt: TGTGCCAGCAGCTTAACGGCTTCGGAGCAGTACTTC
CDR3aa: CASSLTASEQYF
d_gene: NA
v_gene: TRBV7-2
abundance: once
j_gene: TRBJ2-5

CDR3nt: TGTGCCAGCATCGGACGGGGCACCGGAGGGTATGGCTACACCTTC
CDR3aa: CASIGRGTGGYGYTF
d_gene: NA
v_gene: TRBV5-6
abundance: NA
j_gene: TRBJ1-2

CDR3nt: TGTGCCAGCAGTTACCCCTCTCAACAAGGCTACGAGCAGTACTTC
CDR3aa: CASSYPSQQGYEQYF
d_gene: NA
v_gene: TRBV6-6
abundance: NA
j_gene: TRBJ2-7

CDR3nt: TGTGCCATCAGTGACCAAAGGACAGGGGGCACATACGAGCAGTACTTC
CDR3aa: CAISDQRTGGTYEQYF
d_gene: TRBD1
v_gene: TRBV10-3
abundance: NA
j_gene: TRBJ2-7

CDR3nt: TGTGCCAGCAGCTGGGGGTCAGGAACTAGCGGGAGCACAGATACGCAGTATTTT
CDR3aa: CASSWGSGTSGSTDTQYF
d_gene: TRBD2
v_gene: TRBV7-2
abundance: NA
j_gene: TRBJ2-3

CDR3nt: TGTGCCATCAGTCGGGACTTCGCAGATACGCAGTATTTT
CDR3aa: CAISRDFADTQYF
d_gene: NA
v_gene: TRBV10-3
abundance: few
j_gene: TRBJ2-3

CDR3nt: TGCAGTGCTCCAGCGGGGGGGAACGACGAGCAGTACTTC
CDR3aa: CSAPAGGNDEQYF
d_gene: TRBD2
v_gene: TRBV20-1
abundance: NA
j_gene: TRBJ2-7

CDR3nt: TGCGCCACCGGGGGGACCGGGGATGAGCAGTTCTTC
CDR3aa: CATGGTGDEQFF
d_gene: TRBD2
v_gene: TRBV5-1
abundance: NA
j_gene: TRBJ2-1

CDR3nt: TGTGCCAGCAGCTTTTGGCAGGGGGACACCGGGGAGCTGTTTTTT
CDR3aa: CASSFWQGDTGELFF
d_gene: TRBD1
v_gene: TRBV11-2
abundance: once
j_gene: TRBJ2-2

CDR3nt: TGTGCCACCAGCAGAAAGAAGGGTGGGGCAGATACGAAGTATTTT
CDR3aa: CATSRKKGGADTKYF
d_gene: NA
v_gene: TRBV15
abundance: NA
j_gene: TRBJ2-3